Listed below are T cell receptor beta chains from one sample, sequenced in a study of T cell responses to AZD1222 COVID-19 vaccine. Here immunoSEQ multiplex PCR was the method, and the copy in TCRdb shows in-frame clones only, minus some. The data show some 130,000 clones, around nine tenths seen once. Sequencing was performed on peripheral blood, taken on day 0 of AZD1222 vaccination. These receptors all stem from an adult in good health. Each CDR3 is given with its conserved first and last residue. The D gene is left open where the match is weak. For some rows the clone size is stated as once, few or many, or as a class when expanded; others skip it.

CDR3aa: CASSPGQGKPLSYEQYF; CDR3nt: TGTGCCAGCAGCCCCGGACAGGGCAAACCATTATCCTACGAGCAGTACTTC; d_gene: TRBD1; j_gene: TRBJ2-7; v_gene: TRBV27; abundance: .
CDR3aa: CASSMDRRRETQYF; CDR3nt: TGTGCCAGTAGTATGGATAGGAGGAGAGAGACCCAGTACTTC; d_gene: .; j_gene: TRBJ2-5; v_gene: TRBV19; abundance: .
CDR3aa: CASSLDPHEQYF; CDR3nt: TGTGCCAGCAGCTTAGACCCCCACGAGCAGTACTTC; d_gene: .; j_gene: TRBJ2-7; v_gene: TRBV11-3; abundance: .
CDR3aa: CASSVEGRSYNEQFF; CDR3nt: TGTGCCAGCAGCGTAGAAGGCCGATCCTACAATGAGCAGTTCTTC; d_gene: .; j_gene: TRBJ2-1; v_gene: TRBV9; abundance: .
CDR3aa: CASSTSVVPYNEQFF; CDR3nt: TGTGCCAGTAGTACCAGCGTAGTTCCGTACAATGAGCAGTTCTTC; d_gene: .; j_gene: TRBJ2-1; v_gene: TRBV19; abundance: .
CDR3aa: CASSLSGALLAFF; CDR3nt: TGTGCCAGCAGCCTCAGCGGGGCCCTGTTAGCTTTCTTT; d_gene: .; j_gene: TRBJ1-1; v_gene: TRBV12-3/TRBV12-4; abundance: .
CDR3aa: CASSYISSGSFHEQYF; CDR3nt: TGTGCCAGCAGCTACATCTCTAGCGGGAGCTTCCACGAGCAGTACTTC; d_gene: TRBD2; j_gene: TRBJ2-7; v_gene: TRBV5-6; abundance: .
CDR3aa: CASARDLSYEQYF; CDR3nt: TGTGCCAGTGCACGGGACTTATCCTACGAGCAGTACTTC; d_gene: .; j_gene: TRBJ2-7; v_gene: TRBV19; abundance: .
CDR3aa: CASSQGEGNQPQHF; CDR3nt: TGTGCCAGCAGCCAGGGCGAGGGCAATCAGCCCCAGCATTTT; d_gene: .; j_gene: TRBJ1-5; v_gene: TRBV2; abundance: .
CDR3aa: CATSDSSFGKTQAFF; CDR3nt: TGTGCCACCAGTGACTCGTCCTTTGGGAAGACTCAAGCTTTCTTT; d_gene: .; j_gene: TRBJ1-1; v_gene: TRBV24-1; abundance: .
CDR3aa: CASSRGPTYEQYF; CDR3nt: TGTGCCAGCAGCCGAGGGCCCACCTACGAGCAGTACTTC; d_gene: .; j_gene: TRBJ2-7; v_gene: TRBV3-1/TRBV3-2; abundance: .
CDR3aa: CASSNRRPPGHEQFF; CDR3nt: TGTGCCAGCAGTAATCGGAGGCCCCCCGGCCATGAGCAGTTCTTC; d_gene: .; j_gene: TRBJ2-1; v_gene: TRBV6-2/TRBV6-3; abundance: .
CDR3aa: CASTLLAGPRRGNIQYF; CDR3nt: TGTGCCAGCACCTTGTTGGCAGGTCCTCGGAGGGGAAACATTCAGTACTTC; d_gene: .; j_gene: TRBJ2-4; v_gene: TRBV7-2; abundance: .
CDR3aa: CASSLGLAGDTQYF; CDR3nt: TGTGCCAGCAGCTTAGGGCTAGCGGGGGATACGCAGTATTTT; d_gene: TRBD2; j_gene: TRBJ2-3; v_gene: TRBV7-2; abundance: .
CDR3aa: CASRGSITEAFF; CDR3nt: TGTGCCAGCAGGGGTTCCATCACTGAAGCTTTCTTT; d_gene: .; j_gene: TRBJ1-1; v_gene: TRBV25-1; abundance: .
CDR3aa: CASSDLFLGNQPQHF; CDR3nt: TGTGCCAGCAGTGACCTCTTTCTCGGCAATCAGCCCCAGCATTTT; d_gene: .; j_gene: TRBJ1-5; v_gene: TRBV6-1; abundance: few
CDR3aa: CASSQLAGEAFF; CDR3nt: TGTGCCAGCAGCCAACTGGCAGGGGAAGCTTTCTTT; d_gene: .; j_gene: TRBJ1-1; v_gene: TRBV3-1/TRBV3-2; abundance: .